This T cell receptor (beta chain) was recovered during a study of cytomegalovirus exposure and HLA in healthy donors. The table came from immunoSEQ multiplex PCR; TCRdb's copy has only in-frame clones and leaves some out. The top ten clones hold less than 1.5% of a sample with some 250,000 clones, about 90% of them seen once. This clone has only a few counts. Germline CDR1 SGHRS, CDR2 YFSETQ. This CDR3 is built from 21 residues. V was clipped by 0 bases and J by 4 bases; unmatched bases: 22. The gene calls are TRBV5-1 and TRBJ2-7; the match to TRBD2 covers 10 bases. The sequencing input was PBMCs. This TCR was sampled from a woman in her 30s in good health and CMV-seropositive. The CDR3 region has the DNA TGCGCCAGCAGCTTGGCCACGGGGCAGGGGCGGGTTAGCGGGAGGACTTACGAGCAGTACTTC. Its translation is CASSLATGQGRVSGRTYEQYF.